The 27 T cell receptor beta chains below all came from one sample that was sequenced in a study of cytomegalovirus exposure and HLA in healthy donors. PCR primers comprised 60 Vbeta and 13 Jbeta primers. Assay: immunoSEQ multiplex PCR; the TCRdb copy retains only in-frame clones and omits some. The sample carries 300,000 or so clones, around four fifths recorded once. The specimen was PBMCs. These receptors were obtained from a woman aged 40 to 50 in good health and CMV-seropositive.

V usage is TRBV18 and J usage is TRBJ2-7; tentatively, D is TRBD1 (6 bases). The germline V gene has CDR1 KGHSH and CDR2 LQKENI. V dropped 6 bases and J dropped 3 bases, with 9 bases sitting between them. This CDR3 is built from 12 residues. CDR3 DNA sequence: TGTGCCAGCTCCCCGACAGGCTACGAGCAGTACTTC. Protein sequence: CASSPTGYEQYF.

This sequence joins TRBV7-9 and TRBJ2-7, with 11 nucleotides matching TRBD1. The germline V gene encodes CDR1 SEHNR and CDR2 FQNEAQ (reference sequence). The ends lost 4 bases at V and 3 bases at J; junction bases unmatched: 8. CDR3 length: 16 amino acids. Here the CDR3 reads CASSSSFGTGGYEQYF. The CDR3 coding sequence is TGTGCCAGCAGCTCTTCCTTTGGGACAGGGGGCTACGAGCAGTACTTC.

This chain joins TRBV5-8 and TRBJ2-3; TRBD2 aligns across 10 bases. This CDR3 spans 16 amino acids. Trimming cost V 0 bases and J 7 bases; bases outside gene matches: 8. Germline V gene sequence: CDR1 SGHTS, CDR2 YDEGEE. CDR3 DNA sequence: TGTGCCAGCAGCTTGGTACGCCTAGCGGGAGCCCATACGCAGTATTTT. Translated: CASSLVRLAGAHTQYF. Based on the CDR3 plus reference TRBV5-8 and TRBJ2-3, the full variable domain is EAGVTQSPTHLIKTRGQQATLRCSPISGHTSVYWYQQALGLGLQFLLWYDEGEERNRGNFPPRFSGRQFPNYSSELNVNALELEDSALYLCASSLVRLAGAHTQYFGPGTRLTVL.

The chain uses TRBV2 and TRBJ1-1; 7 bases agree with TRBD1. Looked up from germline, CDR1 is SNHLY and CDR2 is FYNNEI. CDR3 size: 15 residues. Trimming took 7 bases from V and 5 from J; bases not matched to a gene: 13. CDR3 bases: TGTGCCAGCACTCTTGGAGGACAGGCGAGGACTGAAGCTTTCTTT. This gives the protein CASTLGGQARTEAFF.

This chain connects TRBV29-1 to TRBJ2-5; the D gene is possibly TRBD2 (6 bases). TRBJ2-7 matches the DNA end more closely, so the J call is doubtful. Germline V gene sequence: CDR1 SQVTM, CDR2 ANQGSEA. The CDR3 is 13 amino acids. CDR3 bases: TGCAGCGTTGAGGTGGGGGGAGCCTACGAGCAGTACTTC. Translation: CSVEVGGAYEQYF.

The rearrangement links TRBV29-1 to TRBJ2-7; 10 positions match TRBD2. With V trimmed by 6 bases and J by 4 bases, 6 bases remained unmatched. CDR3 length equals 13 residues. Germline-derived CDR1 and CDR2 are SQVTM and ANQGSEA. For the CDR3, the DNA is TGCAGCGTACAGACTAGCGGGCCTTACGAGCAGTACTTC. Its translation: CSVQTSGPYEQYF.

The rearrangement uses TRBV19 and TRBJ2-1; 7 bases align to TRBD2. Germline-derived CDR1 and CDR2 are LNHDA and SQIVND (reference sequence). There are 20 residues in the CDR3. V dropped 8 bases and J dropped 0; count of bases not matched to a gene: 22. For the CDR3, the DNA is TGTGCCAGTGGCTGGACAATTACCGGGACTACACTGAGCTCCTACAATGAGCAGTTCTTC. This translates into CASGWTITGTTLSSYNEQFF.

V and J are TRBV4-3 and TRBJ2-2, with 13 bases lining up with TRBD2. CDR3 length: 17 amino acids. The junction had 6 bases not matched to a gene; V was cut back by 1 base and J by 7 bases. Germline CDR1 reads LGHNA; CDR2 reads YSLEER. The CDR3 DNA follows: TGCGCCAGCAGCCAAGGACTAGCGGGAGGTAGTGGCGGGGAGCTGTTTTTT. Translation: CASSQGLAGGSGGELFF.

V and J are TRBV28 and TRBJ1-3; 9 bases line up with TRBD1. The CDR3 runs 16 residues. Trimming removed 4 bases from V and 0 bases from J; junction bases left unmatched: 4. CDR1 is MDHEN and CDR2 is SYDVKM in the germline V gene. CDR3 DNA: TGTGCCAGCAGTTCCGGGGGACAGGGCTCTGGAAACACCATATATTTT. Encoded protein: CASSSGGQGSGNTIYF.

This chain connects TRBV6-6 to TRBJ2-3, with D unclear. This CDR3 contains 15 residues. V gave up 2 bases and J gave up 2 bases, with 11 bases separating them. CDR1 MNHNY and CDR2 SVGAGI come from the germline V gene (reference sequence). The CDR3 bases are TGTGCCAGCAGTTACCCCTCTACCTACACAGATACGCAGTATTTT. Residues: CASSYPSTYTDTQYF.

This clone was observed a few times. The rearrangement joins TRBV7-8 to TRBJ2-5; 9 bases map to TRBD1. Germline values: CDR1 SGHVS, CDR2 FQNEAQ. This CDR3 contains 14 residues. J gave up 1 base and V 5 bases, and 2 bases lay outside the gene matches. In nucleotides, the CDR3 is TGTGCCAGCAGCGCGACAGGGGGCCAAGAGACCCAGTACTTC. Translated, it gives CASSATGGQETQYF.

The J gene is TRBJ1-6, the V gene TRBV14; the D gene is possibly TRBD1 (5 bases). The CDR3 covers 16 residues. Germline CDR1 is SGHDN and CDR2 is FVKESK. V gave up 3 bases and J gave up 3 bases, with 12 bases separating them. DNA of the CDR3: TGTGCCAGCAGCCAGGGAACAGGAGTCTATAATTCACCCCTCCACTTT. Translated: CASSQGTGVYNSPLHF.

This chain connects TRBV14 to TRBJ1-2; D is possibly TRBD1 (6 bases). Germline CDR1 is SGHDN and CDR2 is FVKESK. The CDR3 extends over 16 amino acids. V shed 0 bases and J shed 5 bases, with 16 bases lying between them. This chain's CDR3 is CASSQDIGTGLYGYTF. The CDR3 region has the DNA TGTGCCAGCAGCCAAGATATAGGAACAGGGCTTTATGGCTACACCTTC.

The chain recombines TRBV27 with TRBJ2-7; no clear D gene. Germline V gene data show CDR1 as MNHEY and CDR2 as SMNVEV (reference sequence). This CDR3 comprises 13 residues. Trimming removed 6 bases from V and 7 bases from J, with 16 bases in between. The CDR3 DNA is TGTGCCAGCAGACGTATAGAGCCGCCGGAGCAGTACTTC. This translates into CASRRIEPPEQYF.

The J gene is TRBJ2-3, the V gene TRBV12-5; D remains ambiguous. CDR3 length equals 14 residues. Trimming removed 1 base from V and 0 bases from J, with 5 bases in between. In germline, CDR1 is LGHNT, CDR2 FRNRAP. CDR3 coding DNA: TGTGCTAGTGGTTTGGGAGTGAGCACAGATACGCAGTATTTT. Encoded protein: CASGLGVSTDTQYF.

V usage is TRBV19 and J usage is TRBJ2-7; tentative D call: TRBD1 (5 bases). Deletions cut 3 bases from V and 2 bases from J, with 11 bases between. The CDR3 runs 14 residues. CDR1 and CDR2 (germline): LNHDA, SQIVND (reference sequence). CDR3 nucleotide sequence: TGTGCCAGTAGTATTGACAGTTCCACCTACGAGCAGTACTTC. Its protein product is CASSIDSSTYEQYF.

The chain joins TRBV27 to TRBJ2-7; weak D call: TRBD1 (6 bases). CDR1 MNHEY and CDR2 SMNVEV come from the germline V gene (reference sequence). With 5 bases removed from V and 1 base from J, the gap between germline ends came to 12 bases. CDR3 size: 14 residues. As DNA, the CDR3 is TGTGCCAGCAGTAACCACAGGGTGTCCTACGAGCAGTACTTC. As protein: CASSNHRVSYEQYF.

This clone was observed a single time. V usage is TRBV5-1 and J usage is TRBJ2-7, with 8 bases lining up with TRBD1. Germline lookup yields CDR1 SGHRS and CDR2 YFSETQ. This CDR3 comprises 14 residues. Losses at the gene ends were 4 bases for V and 3 bases for J; bases not matched to a gene: 6. The CDR3: CASSHGQGLYEQYF. The CDR3 nucleotides read TGCGCCAGCAGCCACGGACAGGGACTCTACGAGCAGTACTTC. The variable domain in full, completed from reference TRBV5-1 and TRBJ2-7, reads KAGVTQTPRYLIKTRGQQVTLSCSPISGHRSVSWYQQTPGQGLQFLFEYFSETQRNKGNFPGRFSGRQFSNSRSEMNVSTLELGDSALYLCASSHGQGLYEQYFGPGTRLTVT.

V and J are TRBV19 and TRBJ2-7, with D perhaps TRBD1 (6 bases). V was trimmed by 6 bases and J by 6 bases, leaving 18 bases between them. Looked up from germline, CDR1 is LNHDA and CDR2 is SQIVND (reference sequence). The CDR3 contains 14 residues. The CDR3: CASRSSTTQGEQYF. For the CDR3, the DNA is TGTGCCAGTAGAAGTTCCACAACACAGGGCGAGCAGTACTTC.

V and J are TRBV28 and TRBJ1-1; D not resolved. CDR1 and CDR2 from the germline V gene are MDHEN and SYDVKM. V lost 2 bases, J lost 11 bases, and 15 bases lay in between. This CDR3 has 13 residues. The CDR3 spells CASSLGGMKTAFF. The CDR3 nucleotides are TGTGCCAGCAGTTTAGGAGGGATGAAGACGGCTTTCTTT.

This rearrangement joins TRBV6-6 to TRBJ2-1, with D hard to call. The V gene lost 6 bases and the J gene lost 13 bases, with 22 bases spanning the gap. From germline, CDR1 is MNHNY and CDR2 SVGAGI (reference sequence). CDR3 length: 14 residues. Here the CDR3 reads CASSFSQDWRNQFF. Here the CDR3 DNA reads TGTGCCAGCAGCTTTTCCCAAGACTGGCGCAATCAGTTCTTC.

The chain uses TRBV10-3 and TRBJ2-1; possibly TRBD2 for D (6 bases). The CDR3 runs to 12 residues. V gave up 7 bases and J gave up 5 bases, with 9 bases separating them. Germline V gene lookup returns CDR1 ENHRY and CDR2 SYGVKD. The CDR3 bases are TGTGCCATCAAAGGAGGGGACAATGAGCAGTTCTTC. Its translation is CAIKGGDNEQFF.

The chain links TRBV28 to TRBJ1-2; D gene ambiguous. Germline CDR1 reads MDHEN; CDR2 reads SYDVKM. V was cut by 2 bases and J by 4 bases, with 8 bases left in between. The CDR3 extends over 13 amino acids. CDR3 residues: CASSLRRGYGYTF. The CDR3 DNA is TGTGCCAGCAGTTTACGGCGGGGCTATGGCTACACCTTC.

CDR3 bases: TGTGCCAGTAGTACCGGGACAGCCCTCTATGGCTACACCTTC. It is translated as CASSTGTALYGYTF. The V call is TRBV19, the J call TRBJ1-2, with 7 bases fitting TRBD1. Germline V gives CDR1 LNHDA, CDR2 SQIVND (reference sequence). CDR3 length: 14 residues. V was pared by 4 bases and J by 4 bases, with 6 bases of the junction left unmatched. Complete variable domain (other parts from reference TRBV19 and TRBJ1-2): DGGITQSPKYLFRKEGQNVTLSCEQNLNHDAMYWYRQDPGQGLRLIYYSQIVNDFQKGDIAEGYSVSREKKESFPLTVTSAQKNPTAFYLCASSTGTALYGYTFGSGTRLTVV.

This clone was counted once. V usage is TRBV27 and J usage is TRBJ1-5, with D perhaps matching TRBD1 (6 bases). Germline V gene lookup returns CDR1 MNHEY and CDR2 SMNVEV (reference sequence). The CDR3 loop spans 15 amino acids. V lost 5 bases, J lost 0 bases, and 11 bases lay in between. CDR3 residues: CASSTWDNSNQPQHF. In DNA form, the CDR3 reads TGTGCCAGCAGTACCTGGGACAATAGCAATCAGCCCCAGCATTTT.

This clone was detected once. The chain recombines TRBV2 with TRBJ2-7, with 7 bases that match TRBD2. V dropped 8 bases and J dropped 7; count of bases not matched to a gene: 14. CDR1 is SNHLY and CDR2 is FYNNEI in the germline V gene. This CDR3 contains 14 residues. In DNA form, the CDR3 reads TGTGCCAGCGACGGTGGGGCTCTAGCGGAAGAGCAGTACTTC. It yields the protein CASDGGALAEEQYF.

The chain uses TRBV29-1 and TRBJ1-2; the D gene is possibly TRBD1 (6 bases). This CDR3 comprises 12 residues. Germline V gene lookup returns CDR1 SQVTM and CDR2 ANQGSEA. Trimming took 5 bases from V and 3 from J, leaving 10 bases between them. The CDR3 region is CSVRTADYGYTF. The CDR3 bases are TGCAGCGTTCGGACAGCTGACTATGGCTACACCTTC.